The clone carrying this T cell receptor beta chain occurred many times. Its antigen is unidentified. TCR beta CDR3 region amplification was performed from RNA transcripts. HTBI primers drove first-round RT-PCR of the TCR CDR3. TCRdb processed the multiplex PCR reads anew with MiXCR; each CDR3 protein has one entry. In the table there are hundreds of thousands of distinct CDR3 sequences, roughly 13% of which are singletons. Per germline, CDR1 MNHEY and CDR2 SMNVEV (reference sequence). V lost 4 bases and J lost 2, with 13 bases in between. The CDR3 covers 15 residues. The sample originates from a study of T cells in Graves' hyperthyroidism and ophthalmopathy. Calling Graves' hyperthyroidism stable meant ophthalmopathy did not progress within 18 months. Investigators excluded patients with uncontrolled infection, other autoimmune disease, pregnancy or lactation. Overall study results and limits: Before onset, by a median of approximately 5.9 months, the model predicted ophthalmopathy.

This TCR was sampled from a woman aged 18-35 years with Graves' hyperthyroidism. This chain links TRBV27 with TRBJ2-3, with a tentative D call TRBD2 (6 bases). The sequencing sample was made of blood. CDR3: CASSSGGAFTDTQYF. Written as DNA, the CDR3 is TGTGCCAGCAGTTCCGGCGGGGCGTTCACAGATACGCAGTATTTT.